Listed below are T cell receptor beta chains from one sample, sequenced in a study of T cells in Graves' hyperthyroidism and ophthalmopathy. TCRdb analysed the multiplex PCR reads with MiXCR anew, one entry per CDR3 protein. The top ten hold around 48% of the sample, which has around 190,000 distinct CDR3 sequences, around 17% seen once. The sample was blood. The receptors were sampled from a woman between 50 and 59 years old with Graves' hyperthyroidism. The CDR3 runs from the conserved cysteine through the conserved F or W. Each record gives: J gene, clone size, D gene, V gene, CDR3 DNA, CDR3 protein. D genes are given only for firm matches. Rows may omit the clone size; those that give it use once, few, many or a size class.

TRBJ2-5 | many | . | TRBV10-3 | TGTGCCATCAGTGAGAAGGACAGTTCGACCCAGTACTTC | CAISEKDSSTQYF
TRBJ2-3 | many | . | TRBV13 | TGTGCCAGCAGCTTAGGGACAGGGAGGTTCGCAGATACGCAGTATTTT | CASSLGTGRFADTQYF
TRBJ2-1 | many | . | TRBV19 | TGTGCCAGTAGTATAGGGGGTGGCTACAATGAGCAGTTCTTC | CASSIGGGYNEQFF
TRBJ1-2 | few | TRBD1 | TRBV10-3 | TGTGCCATCAGTGGGGGCCAGACAGGGGGCTACACCTTC | CAISGGQTGGYTF
TRBJ2-1 | . | TRBD1 | TRBV5-1 | TGCGCCAGCAGCCAGGGACAGGGAGTCTACAATGAGCAGTTCTTC | CASSQGQGVYNEQFF
TRBJ1-1 | . | . | TRBV12-3/TRBV12-4 | TGTGCCAGCAGCCCTGGACTGGGAAGGGAAGCTTTCTTT | CASSPGLGREAFF
TRBJ2-2 | . | . | TRBV13 | TGTGCCAGCACCAGAGGGGGGACCGGGGAGCTGTTTTTT | CASTRGGTGELFF
TRBJ2-1 | few | TRBD2 | TRBV24-1 | TGTGCCACCAGCGGGACTAGCGGACGAGGTGAGCAGTTCTTC | CATSGTSGRGEQFF
TRBJ2-3 | . | . | TRBV7-2 | TGTGCCAGCAGCTTAAAGGGTGCAGGCACAGATACGCAGTATTTT | CASSLKGAGTDTQYF
TRBJ2-3 | . | TRBD1 | TRBV6-2/TRBV6-3 | TGTGCCAGCAGTCTGGGACAGGGGCCCACAGATACGCAGTATTTT | CASSLGQGPTDTQYF
TRBJ1-5 | few | TRBD1 | TRBV10-3 | TGTGCCATCAGCTCCAGGACAGGGAGCAATCAGCCCCAGCATTTT | CAISSRTGSNQPQHF
TRBJ2-7 | many | . | TRBV6-1 | TGTGCCAGCAGTCCATCCTCGAGGGAGCAGTACTTC | CASSPSSREQYF
TRBJ1-6 | many | . | TRBV6-1 | TGTGCCAGCAGTCGCGCAGACAGATCCTATAATTCACCCCTCCACTTT | CASSRADRSYNSPLHF
TRBJ1-5 | few | TRBD1 | TRBV10-1 | TGCGCCAGCAGGCGGGGACAGTCTGGCAATCAGCCCCAGCATTTT | CASRRGQSGNQPQHF
TRBJ2-3 | few | . | TRBV10-3 | TGTGCCATCACCTCCGGTGCCCGGGGCACAGATACGCAGTATTTT | CAITSGARGTDTQYF
TRBJ2-1 | many | . | TRBV29-1 | TGCAGCGTTGCATCGATTTCTAGCTCCTACAATGAGCAGTTCTTC | CSVASISSSYNEQFF
TRBJ2-3 | . | . | TRBV11-2 | TGTGCCAGCAGCCTTTCCACCCTCACAGATACGCAGTATTTT | CASSLSTLTDTQYF
TRBJ2-7 | many | TRBD2 | TRBV27 | TGTGCCAGCAGTCAACTAGCGGGAACCTACGAGCAGTACTTC | CASSQLAGTYEQYF
TRBJ1-1 | many | TRBD1 | TRBV14 | TGTGCCAGCAGCCAAACCCTATGGGGGACAGGGGGCAAGGGGAGCACTGAAGCTTTCTTT | CASSQTLWGTGGKGSTEAFF
TRBJ1-5 | many | . | TRBV28 | TGTGCCAGCAGTTTATCGGCCTGGAATCAGCCCCAGCATTTT | CASSLSAWNQPQHF
TRBJ2-7 | few | . | TRBV29-1 | TGCAGCGTTGAAAAGTTACCCTACGAGCAGTACTTC | CSVEKLPYEQYF
TRBJ1-1 | many | . | TRBV7-9 | TGTGCCAGCGGCTTAGCGGGGGGGGGCACTGAAGCTTTCTTT | CASGLAGGGTEAFF
TRBJ2-7 | . | . | TRBV20-1 | TGCAGTGCTCCCCGAAGTTGGGGCCCCTACGAGCAGTACTTC | CSAPRSWGPYEQYF
TRBJ2-1 | many | TRBD2 | TRBV11-2 | TGTGCCAGCAGCCCTTCTAGCGGGAGGGCCGGCGATGAGCAGTTCTTC | CASSPSSGRAGDEQFF
TRBJ2-1 | . | TRBD2 | TRBV19 | TGTGCCAGTAGTATAGTAGGGACTAGCGTCAATGAGCAGTTCTTC | CASSIVGTSVNEQFF
TRBJ2-7 | many | TRBD2 | TRBV7-8 | TGTGCCAGCAGCTCCCAGACTAGCGGGTTCTACGAGCAGTACTTC | CASSSQTSGFYEQYF
TRBJ2-7 | many | . | TRBV12-3/TRBV12-4 | TGTGCCAGCAGTTCGCCCCTGAGAAGCGAGCAGTACTTC | CASSSPLRSEQYF
TRBJ2-7 | . | . | TRBV5-5 | TGTGCCAGCAGCTTGGAGTTGATCTCCGAGCAGTACTTC | CASSLELISEQYF
TRBJ2-1 | many | . | TRBV18 | TGTGCCAGCTCATACAGGGTCATGGACGGCAATGAGCAGTTCTTC | CASSYRVMDGNEQFF
TRBJ2-1 | many | . | TRBV11-2 | TGTGCCAGCAGCCCGGGGGAAGGCGGAGGAACCTACAATGAGCAGTTCTTC | CASSPGEGGGTYNEQFF